Described below is a single T cell receptor beta chain sequence and its context. The antigen is undetermined. The data were taken from a study of cytomegalovirus exposure and HLA in healthy donors. On the study more broadly: Assignment to the Caucasian-associated ancestry cluster applied to less than 85% of the approximately 360 genotyped donors.

The CDR3 loop spans 14 amino acids. Trimming took 5 bases from V and 8 from J; bases not matched to a gene: 12. The germline CDR1 and CDR2 sequences are SGHRS and YFSETQ. 60 Vbeta and 13 Jbeta primers were used in PCR. Sequencing was performed with immunoSEQ multiplex PCR; in TCRdb, only in-frame clones are kept and a portion is missing. The sample contains about 280,000 clones, 85% to 90% of which appear only once. General study results and limits: A link between a missense DCLRE1C variant and TCR beta V- and J-gene trimming emerged from a later analysis.

V usage is TRBV5-1 and J usage is TRBJ1-2, with 7 nucleotides matching TRBD1. The sequence was collected from a woman under 30 in good health and CMV-seronegative. The sequenced sample consisted of PBMCs. Here the CDR3 DNA reads TGCGCCAGCAGAAAGGAGGAGGGGGCGATCGGCTACACCTTC. Translation: CASRKEEGAIGYTF.